The present TCR beta chain was sequenced within a study of blood T cell repertoires in COVID-19. Study-level background: From the United States, Italy and Spain came samples of acute and convalescent COVID-19. T cells, B-cell-depleted T cells, or PBMCs supplied cDNA or gDNA.

Authors' analysis steps: Estimation of nucleated cell counts relied on the amplification of reference gene primers. This table comes from immunoSEQ multiplex PCR, and its TCRdb copy is limited to in-frame clones, with some not included. V, J and clone size are taken as reported in that table, and D and trimming were inferred from the DNA itself. The sample has some 200,000 clones, just over 85% seen once. This clone was seen just once. The CDR3 extends over 15 amino acids. With 6 bases removed from V and 6 bases from J, the gap between germline ends came to 17 bases. From germline, CDR1 is SEHNR and CDR2 FQNEAQ (reference sequence).

This chain connects TRBV7-9 to TRBJ2-2; weak D call: TRBD1 (6 bases). Sequencing was performed on peripheral blood. This receptor was identified in a man aged 45 to 65 with acute or convalescent COVID-19. CDR3 residues: CASRLQGIVAGELFF. The CDR3 region has the DNA TGTGCCAGCAGACTACAGGGTATAGTCGCCGGGGAGCTGTTTTTT.